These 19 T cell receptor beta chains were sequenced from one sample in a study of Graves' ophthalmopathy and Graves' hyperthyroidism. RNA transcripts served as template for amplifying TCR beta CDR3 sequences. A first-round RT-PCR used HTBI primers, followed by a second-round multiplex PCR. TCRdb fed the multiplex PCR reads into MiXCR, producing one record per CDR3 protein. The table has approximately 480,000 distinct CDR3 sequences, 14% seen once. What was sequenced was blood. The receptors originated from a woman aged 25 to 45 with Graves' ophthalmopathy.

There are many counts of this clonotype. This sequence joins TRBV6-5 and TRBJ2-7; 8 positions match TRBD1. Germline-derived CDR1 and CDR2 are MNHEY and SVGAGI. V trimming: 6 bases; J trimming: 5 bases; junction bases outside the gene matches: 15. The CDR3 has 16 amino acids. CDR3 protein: CASSSPRTGRPHEQYF. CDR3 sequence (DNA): TGTGCCAGCAGCTCCCCTCGGACAGGGCGCCCCCACGAGCAGTACTTC.

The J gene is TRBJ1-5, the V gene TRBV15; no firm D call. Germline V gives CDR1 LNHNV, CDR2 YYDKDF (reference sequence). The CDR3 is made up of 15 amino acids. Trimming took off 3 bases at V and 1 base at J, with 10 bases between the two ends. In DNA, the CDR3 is TGTGCCACCAGCAGCACCCGTGGGAGCAATCAGCCCCAGCATTTT. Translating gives CATSSTRGSNQPQHF.

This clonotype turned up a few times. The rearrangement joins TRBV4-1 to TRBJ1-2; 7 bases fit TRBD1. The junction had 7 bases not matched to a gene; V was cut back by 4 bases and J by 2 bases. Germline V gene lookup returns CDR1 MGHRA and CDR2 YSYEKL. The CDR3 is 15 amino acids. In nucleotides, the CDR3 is TGCGCCAGCAGCCTAACAGGGGCGCCGAACTATGGCTACACCTTC. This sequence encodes CASSLTGAPNYGYTF.

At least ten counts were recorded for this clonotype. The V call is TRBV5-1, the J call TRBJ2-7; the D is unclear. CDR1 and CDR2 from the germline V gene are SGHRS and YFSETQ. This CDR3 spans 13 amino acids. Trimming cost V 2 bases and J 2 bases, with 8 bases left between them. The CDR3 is CASSFGSPYEQYF. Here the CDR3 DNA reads TGCGCCAGCAGCTTTGGCAGCCCCTACGAGCAGTACTTC.

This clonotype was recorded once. CDR3: CASSSLDRPLHAFF. The CDR3 DNA follows: TGTGCCAGCAGCTCCTTGGACAGGCCATTGCATGCTTTCTTT. This chain uses TRBV7-8 with TRBJ1-1; TRBD1 matches 7 bases. V lost 4 bases to trimming and J lost 11 bases; unmatched junction nucleotides: 13. The CDR3 sequence is 14 residues long. Germline CDR1 is SGHVS and CDR2 is FQNEAQ.

The CDR3 nucleotides are TGTGCCAGTAGTCCCACCTTTGATTCACCCCTCCACTTT. Amino acids: CASSPTFDSPLHF. This chain links TRBV19 with TRBJ1-6; no reliable D call. In germline, CDR1 is LNHDA, CDR2 SQIVND (reference sequence). V was clipped by 5 bases and J by 8 bases, with 10 bases between them. The CDR3 covers 13 residues. Full variable domain (rest looked up from reference TRBV19 and TRBJ1-6): DGGITQSPKYLFRKEGQNVTLSCEQNLNHDAMYWYRQDPGQGLRLIYYSQIVNDFQKGDIAEGYSVSREKKESFPLTVTSAQKNPTAFYLCASSPTFDSPLHFGNGTRLTVT.

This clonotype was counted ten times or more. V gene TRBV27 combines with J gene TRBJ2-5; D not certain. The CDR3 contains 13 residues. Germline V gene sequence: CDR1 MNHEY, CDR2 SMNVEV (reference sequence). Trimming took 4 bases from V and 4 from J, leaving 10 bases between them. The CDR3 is CASSSPSGETQYF. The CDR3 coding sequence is TGTGCCAGCAGTTCACCGTCGGGAGAGACCCAGTACTTC.

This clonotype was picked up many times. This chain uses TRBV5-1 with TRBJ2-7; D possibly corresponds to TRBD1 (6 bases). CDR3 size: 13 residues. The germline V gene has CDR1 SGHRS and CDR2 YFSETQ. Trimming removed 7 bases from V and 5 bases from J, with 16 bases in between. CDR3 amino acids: CASALRRGNEQYF. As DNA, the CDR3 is TGCGCCAGCGCCTTGAGAAGGGGGAACGAGCAGTACTTC.

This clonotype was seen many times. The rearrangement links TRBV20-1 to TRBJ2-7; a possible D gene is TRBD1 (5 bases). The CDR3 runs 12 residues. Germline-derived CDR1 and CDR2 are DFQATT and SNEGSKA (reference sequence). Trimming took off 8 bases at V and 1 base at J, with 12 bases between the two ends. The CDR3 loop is CSWGLISYEQYF. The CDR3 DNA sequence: TGCAGTTGGGGCCTAATTTCCTACGAGCAGTACTTC.

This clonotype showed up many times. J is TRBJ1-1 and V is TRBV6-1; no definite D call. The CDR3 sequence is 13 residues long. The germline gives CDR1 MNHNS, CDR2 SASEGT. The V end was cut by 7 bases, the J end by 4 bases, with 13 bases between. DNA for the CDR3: TGTGCCAGCAAAGAGGGAGGCAGCACTGAAGCTTTCTTT. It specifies CASKEGGSTEAFF.

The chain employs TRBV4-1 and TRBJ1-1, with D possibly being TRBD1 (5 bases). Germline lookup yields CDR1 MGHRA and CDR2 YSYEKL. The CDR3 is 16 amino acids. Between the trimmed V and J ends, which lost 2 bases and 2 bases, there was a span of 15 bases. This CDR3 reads CASSQLAIQANTEAFF. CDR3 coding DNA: TGCGCCAGCAGCCAATTGGCTATACAGGCAAACACTGAAGCTTTCTTT.

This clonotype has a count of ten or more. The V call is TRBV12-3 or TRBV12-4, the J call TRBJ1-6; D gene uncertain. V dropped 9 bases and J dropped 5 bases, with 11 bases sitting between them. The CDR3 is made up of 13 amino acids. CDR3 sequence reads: CARDPRHNSPLHF. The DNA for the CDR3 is TGTGCCAGGGACCCAAGACATAATTCACCCCTCCACTTT.

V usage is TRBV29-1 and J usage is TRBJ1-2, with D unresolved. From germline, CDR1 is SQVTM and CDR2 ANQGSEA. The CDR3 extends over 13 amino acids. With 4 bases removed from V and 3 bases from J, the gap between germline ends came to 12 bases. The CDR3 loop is CSVAVRRDYGYTF. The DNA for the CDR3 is TGCAGCGTTGCGGTGAGGAGGGACTATGGCTACACCTTC.

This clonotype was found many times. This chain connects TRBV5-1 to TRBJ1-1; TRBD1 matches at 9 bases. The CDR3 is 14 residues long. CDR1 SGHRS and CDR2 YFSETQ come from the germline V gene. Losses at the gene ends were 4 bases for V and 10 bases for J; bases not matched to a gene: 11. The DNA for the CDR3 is TGCGCCAGCAGCAGCGAAGGGGGACAGGGTCGAGCTTTCTTT. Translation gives CASSSEGGQGRAFF.

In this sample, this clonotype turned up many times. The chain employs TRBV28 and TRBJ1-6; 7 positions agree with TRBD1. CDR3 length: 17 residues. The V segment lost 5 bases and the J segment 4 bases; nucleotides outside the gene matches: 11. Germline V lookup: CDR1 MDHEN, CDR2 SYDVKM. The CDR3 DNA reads TGTGCCAGCAGTCTCCGGACAGGCCTTACGTATAATTCACCCCTCCACTTT. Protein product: CASSLRTGLTYNSPLHF.

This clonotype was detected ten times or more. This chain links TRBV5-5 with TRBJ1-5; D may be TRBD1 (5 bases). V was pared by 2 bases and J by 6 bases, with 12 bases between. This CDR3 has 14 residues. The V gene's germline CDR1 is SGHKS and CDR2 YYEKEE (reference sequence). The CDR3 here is CASSFSSTGQPQHF. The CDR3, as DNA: TGTGCCAGCAGCTTTTCAAGTACAGGTCAGCCCCAGCATTTT.

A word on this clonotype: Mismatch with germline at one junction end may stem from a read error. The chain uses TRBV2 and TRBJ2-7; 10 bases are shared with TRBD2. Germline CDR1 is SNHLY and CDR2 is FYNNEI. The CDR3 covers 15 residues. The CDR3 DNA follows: TGCGCCAGCAGTTACCAGCGGGGGGGAGAAAACGAGCAGTACTTC. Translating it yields CASSYQRGGENEQYF.

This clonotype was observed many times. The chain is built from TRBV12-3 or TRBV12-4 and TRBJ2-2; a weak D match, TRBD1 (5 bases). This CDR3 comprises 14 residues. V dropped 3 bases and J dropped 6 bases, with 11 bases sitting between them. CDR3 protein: CASSLGPGSGELFF. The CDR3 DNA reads TGTGCCAGCAGTTTGGGGCCAGGGTCCGGGGAGCTGTTTTTT.

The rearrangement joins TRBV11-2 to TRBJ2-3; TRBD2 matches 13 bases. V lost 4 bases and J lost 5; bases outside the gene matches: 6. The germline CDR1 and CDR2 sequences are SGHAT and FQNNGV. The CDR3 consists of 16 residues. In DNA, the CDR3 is TGTGCCAGCAGCTACACTAGCGGGGGGGCCTTAGATACGCAGTATTTT. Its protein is CASSYTSGGALDTQYF.